These T cell receptor beta chains were read from a single sample in a study of T cell responses to AZD1222 COVID-19 vaccine. Some clones are missing from TCRdb's copy, which holds only in-frame ones; the method was immunoSEQ multiplex PCR. The sample lists tens of thousands of clones; about nine tenths were seen once. The sequencing here drew on peripheral blood, taken 28 days after the second AZD1222 dose. Receptors originate from an adult who received the AZD1222 COVID-19 vaccine. CDR3s include the opening cysteine and the closing phenylalanine or tryptophan. A D gene is named only where the DNA matches it firmly. The size field is filled for only some rows; it gives once, few, many or a size class.

V	D	size	J	CDR3	DNA
TRBV18	NA	NA	TRBJ1-3	CASSPEGRVGNTIYF	TGTGCCAGCTCACCAGAGGGGCGCGTTGGAAACACCATATATTTT
TRBV7-2	NA	NA	TRBJ2-5	CASSPGGRTQYF	TGTGCCAGCAGCCCTGGGGGGAGGACCCAGTACTTC
TRBV4-3	NA	once	TRBJ2-3	CASSSGKLLNTQYF	TGCGCCAGCAGTTCTGGTAAACTGCTGAATACGCAGTATTTT
TRBV12-3/TRBV12-4	TRBD1	NA	TRBJ2-2	CASSPTGAGELFF	TGTGCCAGCAGCCCAACAGGGGCCGGGGAGCTGTTTTTT
TRBV28	NA	NA	TRBJ1-1	CASIGGTMNTEAFF	TGTGCCAGCATCGGCGGGACTATGAACACTGAAGCTTTCTTT
TRBV3-1/TRBV3-2	TRBD2	NA	TRBJ2-3	CASSPYRRSGGTDTQYF	TGTGCCAGCAGCCCGTATAGACGCAGCGGGGGCACAGATACGCAGTATTTT
TRBV2	NA	NA	TRBJ2-1	CASRKEGLASEQFF	TGTGCCAGCAGAAAAGAGGGTCTAGCGAGTGAGCAGTTCTTC
TRBV7-6	NA	NA	TRBJ2-7	CASSLELRAYEQYF	TGTGCCAGCAGCTTAGAACTCCGAGCCTACGAGCAGTACTTC
TRBV5-1	NA	once	TRBJ2-7	CASSLVGGYEQYF	TGCGCCAGCAGCTTGGTAGGGGGCTACGAGCAGTACTTC
TRBV18	NA	NA	TRBJ1-1	CASSPFLSWNTEAFF	TGTGCCAGCTCACCATTCCTCTCCTGGAACACTGAAGCTTTCTTT
TRBV24-1	NA	NA	TRBJ1-1	CATSDLGSEAFF	TGTGCCACCAGTGATTTGGGGAGTGAAGCTTTCTTT
TRBV7-2	NA	NA	TRBJ1-5	CASSLVAGASNQPQHF	TGTGCCAGCAGCTTAGTTGCGGGGGCAAGCAATCAGCCCCAGCATTTT
TRBV10-3	TRBD1	NA	TRBJ2-7	CAISEQTGYEQYF	TGTGCCATCAGTGAGCAGACAGGGTACGAGCAGTACTTC
TRBV2	NA	NA	TRBJ1-5	CASSDGQPQPQHF	TGTGCCAGCAGTGACGGTCAACCTCAGCCCCAGCATTTT
TRBV29-1	TRBD2	once	TRBJ2-3	CSIETSGEETDTQYF	TGCAGCATAGAGACTAGCGGGGAAGAAACAGATACGCAGTATTTT
TRBV10-3	TRBD1	NA	TRBJ1-2	CATQGKGGRSYGYTF	TGTGCCACCCAAGGGAAAGGGGGCCGATCCTATGGCTACACCTTC
TRBV19	TRBD1	NA	TRBJ1-2	CASAQQGAPPHRGYTF	TGTGCCAGTGCCCAACAGGGGGCTCCCCCTCATAGAGGCTACACCTTC
TRBV19	NA	once	TRBJ1-6	CASSWDLNSPLHF	TGTGCCAGTAGCTGGGACCTTAATTCACCCCTCCACTTT